The rows below give T cell receptor beta chains drawn from one sample of a study of shared clonotypes between healthy human individuals. Profiling relied on immunoSEQ multiplex PCR, and the TCRdb table lists in-frame clones only, not all of them. Among 500,000 to 700,000 clones, 85% to 95% were seen once, and the ten largest hold over 0.095%. Sequenced material: naive CD8+ T cells sorted from blood. Receptors originate from a young woman in good health. Each CDR3 is given with its conserved first and last residue. A D gene is named only where the DNA matches it firmly. Size tells how often a clone was seen (once, few, many) or the class of an expanded clone, and some rows leave it out.

>-|TRBJ2-7|TRBV6-1|once
TGTGCCAGCAGTGATCTAGGGGGACCGCTCGTGCGCGAGCAGTACTTC
CASSDLGGPLVREQYF
>-|TRBJ2-7|TRBV29-1|-
TGCAGCGTTGAAACCGACAGCTTCTCCTACGAGCAGTACTTC
CSVETDSFSYEQYF
>-|TRBJ2-3|TRBV6-5|once
TGTGCCAGCAGCCTTTCAGATACGCAGTATTTT
CASSLSDTQYF
>TRBD1|TRBJ1-2|TRBV6-4|-
TGTGCCAGCAGTGACTCTCACCTGACAGGGCGGCCTAACTATGGCTACACCTTC
CASSDSHLTGRPNYGYTF
>TRBD1|TRBJ2-1|TRBV11-2|-
TGTGCCAGCAGCTTAGAAGGGACAGGGACCGAAATCTACAATGAGCAGTTCTTC
CASSLEGTGTEIYNEQFF
>-|TRBJ1-5|TRBV5-6|-
TGTGCCAGCAGCTTGTTTGGAAGCAATCAGCCCCAGCATTTT
CASSLFGSNQPQHF
>-|TRBJ2-7|TRBV9|-
TGTGCCAGCAGCGTCGAGGCAGGGGCTACCGAGGGGGGTTACGAGCAGTACTTC
CASSVEAGATEGGYEQYF
>-|TRBJ1-1|TRBV6-1|-
TGTGCCAGCAGCCCCGGGTCCTGTGAAGCTTTCTTT
CASSPGSCEAFF
>TRBD1|TRBJ2-7|TRBV5-6|-
TGTGCCAGCACCTTCGGGACAGGGGGCATCTCCTACGAGCAGTACTTC
CASTFGTGGISYEQYF
>TRBD2|TRBJ2-7|TRBV14|-
TGTGCCAGCAGCCACCAAACTAGCGCAACCTACGAGCAGTACTTC
CASSHQTSATYEQYF
>-|TRBJ2-1|TRBV9|-
TGTGCCAGCAGCCCCCGGTCGGGTGGGTCTTATGAGCAGTTCTTC
CASSPRSGGSYEQFF
>TRBD1|TRBJ1-5|TRBV10-2|-
TGCGCCAGCAGTGGGGCGACAGGGCCGATCAATCAGCCCCAGCATTTT
CASSGATGPINQPQHF
>-|TRBJ2-1|TRBV4-1|-
TGCGCCAGCAGCCTCCACTTGGTGGGCTCCTACAATGAGCAGTTCTTC
CASSLHLVGSYNEQFF
>-|TRBJ1-1|TRBV5-6|-
TGTGCCAGCAGCTTGCGTGGGACTGAAGCTTTCTTT
CASSLRGTEAFF
>-|TRBJ2-7|TRBV5-4|-
TGTGCCAGCAGCTTGGGTAGTGTCCGGGAGCAGTACTTC
CASSLGSVREQYF
>-|TRBJ1-1|TRBV7-6|-
TGTGCCAGCAGCCCAGGGGCCCGGAACACTGAAGCTTTCTTT
CASSPGARNTEAFF
>-|TRBJ1-2|TRBV29-1|-
TGCAGCGTTGAAGGAGCCAGGGATGGCTACACCTTC
CSVEGARDGYTF
>-|TRBJ2-7|TRBV28|-
TGTGCCAGCAGACTTCCCGGGACACTTACCTACGAGCAGTACTTC
CASRLPGTLTYEQYF
>-|TRBJ2-1|TRBV27|-
TGTGCCAGCAGTCAAAATAATGAGCAGTTCTTC
CASSQNNEQFF
>-|TRBJ2-3|TRBV9|-
TGTGCCAGCAGTGGCGACAGCCCAGATACAGATACGCAGTATTTT
CASSGDSPDTDTQYF
>-|TRBJ2-7|TRBV2|-
TGTGCCAGCTGTGTGGAGCCATACTACGAGCAGTACTTC
CASCVEPYYEQYF
>TRBD1|TRBJ1-2|TRBV5-4|-
TGTGCCAGCAGCTTGTGGGAGAGGGGGCAGGGCTACACCTTC
CASSLWERGQGYTF
>-|TRBJ2-7|TRBV27|-
TGTGCCAGCAGTTCGACCCGCTCCGAGCAGTACTTC
CASSSTRSEQYF
>TRBD2|TRBJ2-7|TRBV4-1|-
TGCGCCAGCAGCAACCCCAATCTAGCGGGCTACGAGCAGTACTTC
CASSNPNLAGYEQYF